The following is a T cell receptor (beta chain) sequence with its context. Its antigen remains unknown. The source of the sample is a study of tissue T cells after allogeneic stem cell transplantation. Findings and limits, study-wide: This small cohort was clinically heterogeneous, and sampling depth was a limitation.

Non-transplant comparator patients with other cancers had at least five gastrointestinal samples and no known gastrointestinal disease. Median post-mortem interval was over nine hours for GI, liver, skin and lymphoid tissues. Survey-depth TCRbeta CDR3 sequencing reported V/J genes and productive frequencies. Sequencing used immunoSEQ multiplex PCR; TCRdb keeps in-frame clones, though not all of them. The sample has 9,500 to 15,000 clones; roughly 70% are singletons. V was shortened by 5 bases and J by 6 bases, with 15 bases between the two germline ends. The germline gives CDR1 GTSNPN, CDR2 SVGIG (reference sequence). The CDR3 runs to 13 residues.

The chain carries TRBV30 and TRBJ2-3, with D possibly being TRBD2 (6 bases). The source is a woman aged 18 to 55 with breast cancer. Sequencing used tissue from the right colon, obtained at autopsy. The CDR3 reads CAWGLYQVDTQYF. The CDR3 DNA is TGTGCCTGGGGACTATATCAGGTCGATACGCAGTATTTT.